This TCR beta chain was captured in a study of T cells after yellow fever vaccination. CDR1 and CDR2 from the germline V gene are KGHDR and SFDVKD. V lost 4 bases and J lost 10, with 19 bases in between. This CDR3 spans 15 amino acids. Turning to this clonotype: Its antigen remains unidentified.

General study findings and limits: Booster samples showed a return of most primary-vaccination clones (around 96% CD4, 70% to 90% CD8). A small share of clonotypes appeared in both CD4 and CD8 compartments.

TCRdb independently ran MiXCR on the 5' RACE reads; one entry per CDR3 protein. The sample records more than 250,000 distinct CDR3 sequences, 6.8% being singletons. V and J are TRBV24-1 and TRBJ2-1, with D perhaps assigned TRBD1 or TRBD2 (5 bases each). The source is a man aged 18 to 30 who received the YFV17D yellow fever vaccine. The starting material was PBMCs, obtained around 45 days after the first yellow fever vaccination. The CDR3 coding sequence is TGTGCCACCAGTGACTTAAGGACAACCCGGGACGAGCAGTTCTTC. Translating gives CATSDLRTTRDEQFF.